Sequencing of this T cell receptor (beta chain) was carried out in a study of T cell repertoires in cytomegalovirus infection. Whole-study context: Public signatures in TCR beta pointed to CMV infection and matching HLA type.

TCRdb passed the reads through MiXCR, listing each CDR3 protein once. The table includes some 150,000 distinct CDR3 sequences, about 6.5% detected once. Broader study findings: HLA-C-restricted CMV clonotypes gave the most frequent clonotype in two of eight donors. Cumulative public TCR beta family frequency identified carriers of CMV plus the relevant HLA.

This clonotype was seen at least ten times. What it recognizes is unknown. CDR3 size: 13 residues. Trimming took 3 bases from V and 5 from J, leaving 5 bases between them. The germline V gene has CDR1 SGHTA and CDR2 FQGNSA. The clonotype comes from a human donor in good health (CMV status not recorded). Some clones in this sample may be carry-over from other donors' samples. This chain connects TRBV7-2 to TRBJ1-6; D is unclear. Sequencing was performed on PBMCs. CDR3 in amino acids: CASSLSDNSPLHF. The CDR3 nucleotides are TGTGCCAGCAGCTTGAGCGATAATTCACCCCTCCACTTT.